This T cell receptor (beta chain) was identified during a study of T-cell memory formation after mild COVID-19. Germline V gene sequence: CDR1 SGHVS, CDR2 FQNEAQ. CDR3 length: 13 residues. Trimming cost V 5 bases and J 8 bases, with 14 bases left between them. TCRdb analysed the 5' RACE reads with MiXCR anew, one entry per CDR3 protein. The sample holds about 190,000 distinct CDR3 sequences, 20% to 25% seen once. Sequencing was done on a sample of PBMCs or a T cell subset sorted from them (not recorded which). The sequence derives from an adult woman who had mild COVID-19 (a few samples of this study predate the infection). Cell type and time point are not known. This rearrangement joins TRBV7-8 to TRBJ2-3, with a weak D call TRBD2 (5 bases). This CDR3 reads CASSPGVHPTQYF. In DNA form, the CDR3 reads TGTGCCAGCAGCCCCGGGGTGCACCCTACGCAGTATTTT.